This TCR beta chain was identified during a study of blood T cell repertoires in COVID-19. Study-wide context: Both acute and convalescent COVID-19 samples were obtained from the United States, Italy and Spain. PBMCs, B-cell-depleted T cells, or T cells provided the cDNA or gDNA that made up the material.

Authors' data handling: By means of reference gene primer amplification, nucleated cell counts were estimated. Clones were read by immunoSEQ multiplex PCR, and TCRdb kept only the in-frame ones, dropping some. The DNA gave D and trimming, while V, J and clone size come from that table. The profile covers roughly 230,000 clones, with 80% to 90% appearing a single time and 8.5% to 10% taken by the ten largest. V was trimmed by 1 base and J by 4 bases, leaving 5 bases between them. Germline assignment: CDR1 LNHDA and CDR2 SQIVND (reference sequence). CDR3 length: 13 amino acids. The sequencing input was peripheral blood. This sequence joins TRBV19 and TRBJ1-5; D remains unclear. This clonotype originated in a man aged 35 to 55 with active or convalescent COVID-19. The CDR3 DNA follows: TGTGCCAGTAGTATAGCCAGGAATCAGCCCCAGCATTTT. Translating gives CASSIARNQPQHF.